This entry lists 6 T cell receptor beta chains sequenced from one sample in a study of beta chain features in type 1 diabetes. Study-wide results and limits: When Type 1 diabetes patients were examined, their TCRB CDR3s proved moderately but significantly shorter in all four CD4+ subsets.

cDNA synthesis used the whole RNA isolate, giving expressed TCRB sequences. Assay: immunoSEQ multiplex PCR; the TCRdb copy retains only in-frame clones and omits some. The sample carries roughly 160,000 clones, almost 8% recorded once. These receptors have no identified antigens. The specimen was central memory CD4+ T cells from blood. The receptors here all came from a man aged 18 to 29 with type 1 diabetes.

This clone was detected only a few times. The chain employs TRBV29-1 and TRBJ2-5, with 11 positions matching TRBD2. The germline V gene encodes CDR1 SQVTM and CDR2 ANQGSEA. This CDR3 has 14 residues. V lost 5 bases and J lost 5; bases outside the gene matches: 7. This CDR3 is CSVLSGGAGETQYF. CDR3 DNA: TGCAGCGTTCTTAGCGGGGGGGCCGGGGAGACCCAGTACTTC.

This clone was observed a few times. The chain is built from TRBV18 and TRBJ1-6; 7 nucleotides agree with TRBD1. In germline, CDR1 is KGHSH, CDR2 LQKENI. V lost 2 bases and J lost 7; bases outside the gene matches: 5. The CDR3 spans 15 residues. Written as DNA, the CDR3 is TGTGCCAGCTCACCAACGACAGGGAACAATTCACCCCTCCACTTT. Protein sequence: CASSPTTGNNSPLHF.

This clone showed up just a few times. The CDR3 DNA follows: TGTGCCAGCAGCCCGACAGACACTGAAGCTTTCTTT. This codes for CASSPTDTEAFF. This sequence joins TRBV4-2 and TRBJ1-1; possibly TRBD1 for D (5 bases). V lost 4 bases and J 3 bases, leaving 6 bases between the germline ends. CDR1 and CDR2 (germline): LGHNA, YNFKEQ. The CDR3 runs to 12 residues.

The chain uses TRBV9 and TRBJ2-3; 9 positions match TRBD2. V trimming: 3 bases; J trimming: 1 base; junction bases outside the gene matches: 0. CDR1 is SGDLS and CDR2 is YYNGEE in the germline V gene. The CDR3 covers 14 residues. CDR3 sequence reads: CASSGTSGTDTQYF. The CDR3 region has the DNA TGTGCCAGCAGCGGGACTAGCGGCACAGATACGCAGTATTTT.

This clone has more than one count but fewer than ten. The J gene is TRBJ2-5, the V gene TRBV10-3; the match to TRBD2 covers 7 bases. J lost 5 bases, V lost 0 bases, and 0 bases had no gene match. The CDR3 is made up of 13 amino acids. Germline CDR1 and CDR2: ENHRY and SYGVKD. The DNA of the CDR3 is TGTGCCATCAGTGAGTCTAGCGGGGAGACCCAGTACTTC. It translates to CAISESSGETQYF.

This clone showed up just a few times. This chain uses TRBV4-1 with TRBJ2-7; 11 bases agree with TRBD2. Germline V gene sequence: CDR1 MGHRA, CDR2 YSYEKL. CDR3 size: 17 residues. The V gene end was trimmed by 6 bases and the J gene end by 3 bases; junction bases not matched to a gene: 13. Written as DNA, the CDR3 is TGCGCCAGCAGGAACCTGAGACTAGCGGGGACAGACTACGAGCAGTACTTC. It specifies CASRNLRLAGTDYEQYF.